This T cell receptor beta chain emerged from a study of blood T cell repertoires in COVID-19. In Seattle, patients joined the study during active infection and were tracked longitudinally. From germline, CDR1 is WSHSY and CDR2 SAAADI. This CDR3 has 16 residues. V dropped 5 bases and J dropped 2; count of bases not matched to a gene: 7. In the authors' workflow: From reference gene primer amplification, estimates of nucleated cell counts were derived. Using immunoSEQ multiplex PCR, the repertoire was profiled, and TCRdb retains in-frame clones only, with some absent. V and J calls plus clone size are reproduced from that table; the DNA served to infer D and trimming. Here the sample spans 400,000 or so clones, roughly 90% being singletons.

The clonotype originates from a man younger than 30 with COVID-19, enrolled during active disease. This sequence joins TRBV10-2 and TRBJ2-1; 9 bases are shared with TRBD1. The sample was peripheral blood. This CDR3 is CASSLPGTGPYNEQFF. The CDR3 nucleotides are TGCGCCAGCAGTCTCCCGGGGACAGGGCCCTACAATGAGCAGTTCTTC.